The clone carrying this T cell receptor beta chain ranks as medium-sized. Its cognate antigen is unknown. This sample's treatment: roughly 11-day PBMC culture with coronavirus spike peptide pools or control peptides (ViraFEST assay). The CDR3 is 13 residues long. CDR1 is DFQATT and CDR2 is SNEGSKA in the germline V gene (reference sequence). The junction had 6 bases not matched to a gene; V was cut back by 3 bases and J by 6 bases. The sample is drawn from a study of vaccination and CD4 T cells after COVID-19. Study-level information: Two Hispanic individuals were among six male and four female convalescent patients.

Sequence data for DNA of cultured CD4+ T cells were generated by the Oncomine TCR Beta short-read assay. TCRdb processed the PCR reads anew with MiXCR; each CDR3 protein has one entry. Seen here are thousands of distinct CDR3 sequences, roughly 18% observed once, and the top ten hold roughly 20%. The source of this sequence is a human donor who had recovered from COVID-19. Source: CD4+ T cells from blood, cultured in vitro, taken after SARS-CoV-2 vaccination. J is TRBJ2-3 and V is TRBV20-1, with 7 bases identical to TRBD1. CDR3 bases: TGCAGTGCTAGTCAAGGGGGCCGGGATACGCAGTATTTT. Protein sequence: CSASQGGRDTQYF.